Presented here are 16 T cell receptor beta chains from one specimen sequenced in a study of T cell repertoires in cytomegalovirus infection. TCRdb re-analysed the reads in MiXCR, keeping a single row per CDR3 protein. The sample yields about 830,000 distinct CDR3 sequences, less than 35% seen once. No antigen has been identified for these receptors. The specimen was cultured CD8+ T cells from PBMCs, collected from culture after CMV antigen stimulation. The receptors were gathered from a human donor in good health (CMV status not recorded). Some clones in this sample may be carry-over from other donors' samples.

To note about this clonotype: This sequence may be a read error, since a much larger clone differs from it by one base. The rearrangement links TRBV7-9 to TRBJ1-2; the match to TRBD1 covers 7 bases. Germline trimming cut 5 bases from V and 3 bases from J; bases unmatched to any gene: 9. CDR3 length equals 15 residues. Per the germline V gene, CDR1 is SEHNR and CDR2 is FQNEAQ (reference sequence). The CDR3 bases are TGTGCCAGCAGCACCGACCCAGGGGGTGACTATGGCTACACCTTC. Translating gives CASSTDPGGDYGYTF.

The gene calls are TRBV27 and TRBJ2-3; no firm D call. CDR1 and CDR2 from the germline V gene are MNHEY and SMNVEV (reference sequence). Trimming shortened V by 6 bases and J by 4 bases, and 8 bases separated the two germline ends. This CDR3 spans 12 amino acids. The CDR3 protein is CASRDLADTQYF. In DNA form, the CDR3 reads TGTGCCAGCAGGGACCTCGCAGATACGCAGTATTTT.

This clonotype was observed a few times. V is TRBV11-2 and J is TRBJ1-1; D not certain. V was cut by 5 bases and J by 0 bases, with 22 bases left in between. The length of the CDR3 is 18 residues. Germline CDR1 reads SGHAT; CDR2 reads FQNNGV. The CDR3 loop is CASSASTLAHSMNTEAFF. As DNA, the CDR3 is TGTGCCAGCAGCGCTTCTACACTCGCTCACTCTATGAACACTGAAGCTTTCTTT.

The rearrangement links TRBV12-5 to TRBJ1-1, with 10 bases matching TRBD1. CDR3 size: 18 residues. Germline-derived CDR1 and CDR2 are LGHNT and FRNRAP. V was clipped by 2 bases and J by 6 bases; unmatched bases: 15. The DNA of the CDR3 is TGTGCTAGTGGTTTGACATATGAGGGACAGGGGAACGACGCTGAAGCTTTCTTT. Residues: CASGLTYEGQGNDAEAFF.

The chain employs TRBV12-3 or TRBV12-4 and TRBJ2-2; 9 bases fit TRBD1. The length of the CDR3 is 16 residues. J gave up 5 bases and V 6 bases, and 10 bases lay outside the gene matches. CDR3: CASSPGGQGNTGELFF. The CDR3 nucleotides are TGTGCCAGCAGCCCAGGGGGACAGGGAAATACCGGGGAGCTGTTTTTT.

This clonotype has ten or more counts. The chain has TRBV7-8 and TRBJ1-1; TRBD1 aligns across 7 bases. Unmatched junction bases numbered 2, after V lost 1 base and J lost 0 bases. The CDR3 runs 15 residues. Germline V gene data show CDR1 as SGHVS and CDR2 as FQNEAQ. CDR3 residues: CASSLDRGLNTEAFF. In nucleotides, the CDR3 is TGTGCCAGCAGCTTAGACAGGGGACTGAACACTGAAGCTTTCTTT.

This clonotype was detected ten times or more. This chain joins TRBV6-2 or TRBV6-3 and TRBJ2-6; D remains ambiguous. The CDR3 runs 16 residues. V was trimmed by 5 bases and J by 0 bases, leaving 11 bases between them. Germline V CDR1 and CDR2: MNHEY, SVGEGT. The CDR3: CASSALSLSGANVLTF. The DNA of the CDR3 is TGTGCCAGCAGTGCCCTATCTCTCTCTGGGGCCAACGTCCTGACTTTC.

This clonotype occurred a few times. V is TRBV7-9 and J is TRBJ2-3, with 9 bases aligning to TRBD2. The CDR3 runs to 20 residues. Looked up from germline, CDR1 is SEHNR and CDR2 is FQNEAQ (reference sequence). V lost 5 bases to trimming and J lost 2 bases; unmatched junction nucleotides: 20. The DNA of the CDR3 is TGTGCCAGCAGCCCATACACTGCAGCGGGGGGCACTCCGCACACAGATACGCAGTATTTT. Its translation: CASSPYTAAGGTPHTDTQYF.

This clonotype was seen ten or more times. This chain joins TRBV27 and TRBJ2-5; 10 positions agree with TRBD2. Germline V CDR1 and CDR2: MNHEY, SMNVEV (reference sequence). The CDR3 has 15 residues. V was clipped by 6 bases and J by 6 bases; unmatched bases: 10. The CDR3 sequence is CASRRSGGAYKTQYF. In nucleotides, the CDR3 is TGTGCCAGCAGGAGGAGCGGGGGGGCTTATAAGACCCAGTACTTC.

The rearrangement links TRBV7-8 to TRBJ1-5; the D is unclear. Germline V gene lookup returns CDR1 SGHVS and CDR2 FQNEAQ. The V end lost 7 bases, the J end lost 8 bases, and 12 bases lay between the germline ends. The CDR3 contains 12 residues. The CDR3 nucleotides are TGTGCCAGCACCTCGGGGATGGAGCCCCAGCATTTT. It is translated as CASTSGMEPQHF.

This clonotype came up many times. The chain uses TRBV7-8 and TRBJ1-2, with unresolved D. This CDR3 region has 16 residues. Trimming shortened V by 0 bases and J by 3 bases, and 14 bases separated the two germline ends. Germline lookup yields CDR1 SGHVS and CDR2 FQNEAQ. The CDR3 protein is CASSLADGFFDYGYTF. The CDR3 coding sequence is TGTGCCAGCAGCTTAGCGGATGGATTCTTCGACTATGGCTACACCTTC.

This clonotype was detected only a few times. The rearrangement joins TRBV19 to TRBJ1-1; no clear D. This CDR3 is 13 amino acids long. Trimming took off 1 base at V and 6 bases at J, with 9 bases between the two ends. Germline V lookup: CDR1 LNHDA, CDR2 SQIVND (reference sequence). The CDR3 sequence is CASSIVTHSEAFF. Written as DNA, the CDR3 is TGTGCCAGTAGTATAGTTACCCATTCTGAAGCTTTCTTT. Full variable domain (rest looked up from reference TRBV19 and TRBJ1-1): DGGITQSPKYLFRKEGQNVTLSCEQNLNHDAMYWYRQDPGQGLRLIYYSQIVNDFQKGDIAEGYSVSREKKESFPLTVTSAQKNPTAFYLCASSIVTHSEAFFGQGTRLTVV.

This clonotype was recorded a few times. This chain links TRBV7-8 with TRBJ1-5; no clear D gene. Per the germline V gene, CDR1 is SGHVS and CDR2 is FQNEAQ. The CDR3 extends over 15 amino acids. V lost 1 base and J 1 base, leaving 8 bases between the germline ends. The CDR3 spells CASSLDIPSNQPQHF. DNA for the CDR3: TGTGCCAGCAGCTTAGACATCCCGAGCAATCAGCCCCAGCATTTT.

The gene calls are TRBV7-9 and TRBJ2-7, with a possible D match to TRBD2 (5 bases). The V end was cut by 5 bases, the J end by 6 bases, with 20 bases between. The CDR3 runs 15 residues. Germline values: CDR1 SEHNR, CDR2 FQNEAQ (reference sequence). The CDR3 region is CASSGGGGEGSEQYF. The CDR3, as DNA: TGTGCCAGCAGCGGAGGTGGAGGAGAAGGGAGCGAGCAGTACTTC.

This sequence joins TRBV4-1 and TRBJ2-5; the match to TRBD2 covers 8 bases. CDR3 length: 14 residues. J lost 4 bases, V lost 2 bases, and 3 bases had no gene match. Germline-derived CDR1 and CDR2 are MGHRA and YSYEKL. The CDR3 bases are TGCGCCAGCAGCCAAATAGCGGGGAGAGAGACCCAGTACTTC. Translating it yields CASSQIAGRETQYF.

For this clonotype: A much larger clone lies a single base off, so this may be a read error. The chain combines TRBV7-2 with TRBJ1-5; no clear D gene. The CDR3 sequence is 13 residues long. Germline lookup yields CDR1 SGHTA and CDR2 FQGNSA. V lost 1 base and J 6 bases, leaving 7 bases between the germline ends. CDR3: CTSSLVDSQPQHF. For the CDR3, the DNA is TGTACCAGCAGCTTAGTTGATAGTCAGCCCCAGCATTTT.